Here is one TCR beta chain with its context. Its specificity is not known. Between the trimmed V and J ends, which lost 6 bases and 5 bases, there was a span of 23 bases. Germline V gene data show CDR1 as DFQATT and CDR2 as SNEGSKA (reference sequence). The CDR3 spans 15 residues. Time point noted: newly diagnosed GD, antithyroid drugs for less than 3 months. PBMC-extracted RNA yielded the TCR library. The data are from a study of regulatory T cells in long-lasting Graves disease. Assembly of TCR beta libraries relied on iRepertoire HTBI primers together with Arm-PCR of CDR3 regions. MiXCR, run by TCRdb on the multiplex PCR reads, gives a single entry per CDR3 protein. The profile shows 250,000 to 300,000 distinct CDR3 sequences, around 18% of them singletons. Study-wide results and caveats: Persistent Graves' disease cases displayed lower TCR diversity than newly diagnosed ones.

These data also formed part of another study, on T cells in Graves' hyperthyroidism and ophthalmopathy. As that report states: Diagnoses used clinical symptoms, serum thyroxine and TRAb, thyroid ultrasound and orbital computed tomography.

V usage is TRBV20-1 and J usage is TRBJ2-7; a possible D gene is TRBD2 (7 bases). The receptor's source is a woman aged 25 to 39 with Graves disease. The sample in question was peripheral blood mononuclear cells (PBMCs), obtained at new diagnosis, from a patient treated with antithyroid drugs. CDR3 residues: CSAVVGGRGYDEQYF. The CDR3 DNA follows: TGCAGTGCCGTCGTTGGGGGGCGGGGGTACGACGAGCAGTACTTC.